This entry lists 24 T cell receptor beta chains sequenced from one sample in a study of T cell responses to AZD1222 COVID-19 vaccine. Assay: immunoSEQ multiplex PCR; the TCRdb copy retains only in-frame clones and omits some. The sample shows around 92,000 clones, about 90% of them seen only once. The material sequenced was peripheral blood, taken on day 0 of AZD1222 vaccination. These receptor sequences come from an adult in good health.

The rearrangement joins TRBV9 to TRBJ2-3, with TRBD2 matching 7 bases. Trimming removed 0 bases from V and 1 base from J; junction bases left unmatched: 2. Looked up from germline, CDR1 is SGDLS and CDR2 is YYNGEE. The CDR3 spans 15 residues. The DNA for the CDR3 is TGTGCCAGCAGCGTAGTAACTAGCGGCACAGATACGCAGTATTTT. Translating gives CASSVVTSGTDTQYF. The full variable domain, completed using reference TRBV9 and TRBJ2-3, is DSGVTQTPKHLITATGQRVTLRCSPRSGDLSVYWYQQSLDQGLQFLIQYYNGEERAKGNILERFSAQQFPDLHSELNLSSLELGDSALYFCASSVVTSGTDTQYFGPGTRLTVL.

The chain is built from TRBV7-9 and TRBJ2-7; D may be TRBD1 (5 bases). CDR1 is SEHNR, CDR2 FQNEAQ, per germline (reference sequence). The CDR3 is 14 amino acids. With 7 bases removed from V and 6 bases from J, the gap between germline ends came to 19 bases. CDR3: CASTSFLGVVEQYF. The CDR3 nucleotides are TGTGCCAGCACCTCCTTTTTAGGGGTAGTCGAGCAGTACTTC.

This sequence joins TRBV27 and TRBJ1-6; D remains ambiguous. Deletions cut 5 bases from V and 10 bases from J, with 18 bases between. The germline V gene has CDR1 MNHEY and CDR2 SMNVEV (reference sequence). The CDR3 length is 15 residues. DNA for the CDR3: TGTGCCAGCAGTCCTACAACGGCCGTGCGGTCACCCCTCCACTTT. Translated, it gives CASSPTTAVRSPLHF.

V is TRBV12-3 or TRBV12-4 and J is TRBJ1-6, with D unresolved. Trimming cost V 2 bases and J 7 bases, with 6 bases left between them. This CDR3 has 13 residues. The CDR3 nucleotides are TGTGCCAGCAGTTTACCCGGGAATTCACCCCTCCACTTT. Its translation is CASSLPGNSPLHF.

This clone was recorded only once. This chain links TRBV11-2 with TRBJ1-4; TRBD1 aligns across 9 bases. Germline V gene lookup returns CDR1 SGHAT and CDR2 FQNNGV. The CDR3 is 16 residues long. Germline trimming cut 0 bases from V and 8 bases from J; bases unmatched to any gene: 7. The CDR3 loop is CASSLDLGQGFEKLFF. CDR3 bases: TGTGCCAGCAGCTTAGATCTGGGACAGGGCTTCGAAAAACTGTTTTTT.

V and J are TRBV3-1 (or the pseudogene TRBV3-2) and TRBJ1-6, with D unresolved. The germline V gene encodes CDR1 LGHDT and CDR2 YNNKEL (reference sequence). The CDR3 length is 15 residues. Trimming shortened V by 0 bases and J by 10 bases, and 13 bases separated the two germline ends. The CDR3 sequence: CASSQDTGRSSPLHF. In DNA, the CDR3 is TGTGCCAGCAGCCAAGATACGGGGAGGAGCTCACCCCTCCACTTT.

This chain uses TRBV2 with TRBJ2-5; TRBD2 might be the D (6 bases). The CDR3 covers 13 residues. Germline V gives CDR1 SNHLY, CDR2 FYNNEI. V lost 4 bases to trimming and J lost 4 bases, with 10 bases between them. Here the CDR3 DNA reads TGTGCCAGCAGTGCGGCGGGGCGAGAGACCCAGTACTTC. Protein product: CASSAAGRETQYF.

The rearrangement uses TRBV7-3 and TRBJ2-1; 11 bases fit TRBD2. Per germline, CDR1 SGHTA and CDR2 FQGTGA. This CDR3 is built from 14 residues. The V segment lost 4 bases and the J segment 9 bases; nucleotides outside the gene matches: 5. CDR3 sequence reads: CASSSTSGIGEQFF. Written as DNA, the CDR3 is TGTGCCAGCAGCTCGACTAGCGGGATTGGTGAGCAGTTCTTC.

This clone was counted between two and nine times. The rearrangement uses TRBV5-1 and TRBJ1-4; maybe TRBD1 (5 bases). V lost 0 bases, J lost 0 bases, and 9 bases lay in between. The germline gives CDR1 SGHRS, CDR2 YFSETQ. The CDR3 has 16 residues. CDR3 DNA sequence: TGCGCCAGCAGCTTGGTACCGACAGCAACTAATGAAAAACTGTTTTTT. Protein: CASSLVPTATNEKLFF.

The chain recombines TRBV19 with TRBJ2-7; D may be TRBD1 or TRBD2 (5 bases each). Germline loops: CDR1 LNHDA, CDR2 SQIVND (reference sequence). The CDR3 is 12 amino acids. V lost 6 bases to trimming and J lost 4 bases, with 10 bases between them. The CDR3 DNA sequence: TGTGCCAGTAGACGAGGGGATTACGAGCAGTACTTC. This translates into CASRRGDYEQYF.

The J gene is TRBJ1-1, the V gene TRBV19; D might be TRBD1 (5 bases). This CDR3 region has 14 residues. Looked up from germline, CDR1 is LNHDA and CDR2 is SQIVND (reference sequence). The V end was cut by 3 bases, the J end by 10 bases, with 18 bases between. CDR3 in DNA: TGTGCCAGTAGTATCGCGGGGGACCATGCGGGAGCTTTCTTT. Protein: CASSIAGDHAGAFF.

This chain uses TRBV4-3 with TRBJ1-1, with a weak D call TRBD1 (6 bases). V lost 4 bases and J lost 4, with 16 bases in between. The germline CDR1 and CDR2 sequences are LGHNA and YSLEER. This CDR3 spans 15 amino acids. CDR3: CASSLQGGLGTEAFF. CDR3 in DNA: TGCGCCAGCAGCCTTCAAGGGGGGTTAGGCACTGAAGCTTTCTTT.

The chain uses TRBV2 and TRBJ1-5; D remains ambiguous. V was pared by 5 bases and J by 4 bases, with 12 bases between. The CDR3 contains 14 residues. Germline V gene data show CDR1 as SNHLY and CDR2 as FYNNEI. CDR3 in amino acids: CASSPTRFNQPQHF. CDR3 sequence (DNA): TGTGCCAGCAGTCCGACTCGATTTAATCAGCCCCAGCATTTT.

The count of this clone is one. This sequence joins TRBV7-3 and TRBJ1-2; D possibly corresponds to TRBD1 (6 bases). This CDR3 has 13 residues. CDR1 SGHTA and CDR2 FQGTGA come from the germline V gene. The V gene lost 3 bases and the J gene lost 8 bases, with 13 bases spanning the gap. CDR3 region: CASSLNQQGGYTF. For the CDR3, the DNA is TGTGCCAGCAGCTTGAATCAACAGGGAGGCTACACCTTC.

This rearrangement joins TRBV3-1 (or the pseudogene TRBV3-2) to TRBJ1-2; D is perhaps TRBD1 (5 bases). There are 14 residues in the CDR3. Germline V gene sequence: CDR1 LGHDT, CDR2 YNNKEL (reference sequence). Trimming took off 3 bases at V and 1 base at J, with 9 bases between the two ends. CDR3: CASSHLQGNYGYTF. The CDR3 nucleotides read TGTGCCAGCAGCCACCTCCAGGGTAACTATGGCTACACCTTC.

V usage is TRBV9 and J usage is TRBJ2-1; 10 positions match TRBD2. V trimming: 4 bases; J trimming: 8 bases; junction bases outside the gene matches: 18. Looked up from germline, CDR1 is SGDLS and CDR2 is YYNGEE. The CDR3 spans 18 residues. CDR3 bases: TGTGCCAGCAGCCGAACCTATATCGAGCGGGAGGGCCTCTATGAGCAGTTCTTC. It codes for CASSRTYIEREGLYEQFF.

The chain uses TRBV10-3 and TRBJ1-1, with TRBD1 identical over 10 bases. From germline, CDR1 is ENHRY and CDR2 SYGVKD. The CDR3 is 16 amino acids. J was trimmed by 4 bases and V by 4 bases; bases with no gene match: 9. CDR3 in amino acids: CAISVGQGVEGTEAFF. The CDR3 DNA follows: TGTGCCATCAGTGTAGGACAGGGGGTAGAGGGCACTGAAGCTTTCTTT.

In this sample, this clone turned up a few times. J is TRBJ2-3 and V is TRBV27, with TRBD2 matching 16 bases. This CDR3 contains 20 residues. V trimming: 5 bases; J trimming: 4 bases; junction bases outside the gene matches: 15. The V gene's germline CDR1 is MNHEY and CDR2 SMNVEV (reference sequence). This CDR3 reads CASSGALPGTSGGASDTQYF. The DNA for the CDR3 is TGTGCCAGCAGTGGAGCCCTCCCCGGGACTAGCGGGGGGGCCTCAGATACGCAGTATTTT.

The rearrangement joins TRBV7-8 to TRBJ1-2, with 7 bases aligning to TRBD1. CDR1 is SGHVS and CDR2 is FQNEAQ in the germline V gene. This CDR3 has 17 amino acids. The ends lost 2 bases at V and 4 bases at J; junction bases unmatched: 13. In DNA form, the CDR3 reads TGTGCCAGCAGCTTATTCATTGGCAGGGACAGTTCCTATGGCTACACCTTC. Protein product: CASSLFIGRDSSYGYTF.

The V and J genes are TRBV15 and TRBJ1-4; maybe TRBD1 (5 bases). Trimming pared 3 bases from V and 4 bases from J, leaving 15 bases between. The CDR3 covers 16 residues. The germline gives CDR1 LNHNV, CDR2 YYDKDF (reference sequence). CDR3 nucleotides: TGTGCCACCAGCAGTGTCCCTGGGGACGGTAATGAAAAACTGTTTTTT. Protein product: CATSSVPGDGNEKLFF.

The chain couples TRBV5-1 to TRBJ2-3; TRBD2 matches 12 bases. Germline CDR1 SGHRS, CDR2 YFSETQ. This CDR3 has 15 residues. Germline trimming cut 2 bases from V and 6 bases from J; bases unmatched to any gene: 4. The CDR3: CASSFASGRGDTQYF. The CDR3 coding sequence is TGCGCCAGCAGCTTTGCTAGCGGGAGGGGTGATACGCAGTATTTT.

The chain has TRBV9 and TRBJ1-1; D may be TRBD1 (5 bases). From germline, CDR1 is SGDLS and CDR2 YYNGEE. The germline V and J ends were trimmed by 10 bases and 1 base, with 14 bases remaining between them. This CDR3 contains 13 residues. This CDR3 reads CAQQIRANTEAFF. CDR3 in DNA: TGTGCCCAGCAGATCAGGGCGAACACTGAAGCTTTCTTT.

The V gene is TRBV5-1, the J gene TRBJ2-3, with TRBD2 matching over 9 bases. Germline values: CDR1 SGHRS, CDR2 YFSETQ. The CDR3 covers 15 residues. With 5 bases clipped from V and 0 bases from J, the junction kept 4 bases outside the gene matches. The CDR3 DNA follows: TGCGCCAGCAGGCCACTAGCGGGCAGCACAGATACGCAGTATTTT. Translated: CASRPLAGSTDTQYF.

This clone is labeled as medium-sized. The J gene is TRBJ1-1, the V gene TRBV7-2; D gene unclear. CDR1 and CDR2 from the germline V gene are SGHTA and FQGNSA. The V and J ends lost 2 bases and 1 base respectively, with 8 bases between them. This CDR3 is 14 amino acids long. In DNA, the CDR3 is TGTGCCAGCAGCTTAAGGCGGGCGAACACTGAAGCTTTCTTT. Amino acid sequence: CASSLRRANTEAFF.